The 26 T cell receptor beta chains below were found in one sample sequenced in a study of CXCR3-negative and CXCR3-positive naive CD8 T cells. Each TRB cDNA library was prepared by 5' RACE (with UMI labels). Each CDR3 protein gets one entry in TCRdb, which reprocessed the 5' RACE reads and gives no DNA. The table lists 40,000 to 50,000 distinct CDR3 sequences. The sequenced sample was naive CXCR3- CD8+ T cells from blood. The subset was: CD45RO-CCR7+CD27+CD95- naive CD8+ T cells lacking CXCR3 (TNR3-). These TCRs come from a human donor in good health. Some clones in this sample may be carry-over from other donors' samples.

Here the CDR3 reads CASSLERVTGIFTEAFF. This chain joins TRBV7-2 and TRBJ1-1. Germline V gene sequence: CDR1 SGHTA, CDR2 FQGNSA. The CDR3 runs 17 residues. The full variable domain, rest sourced from reference TRBV7-2 and TRBJ1-1, is GAGVSQSPSNKVTEKGKDVELRCDPISGHTALYWYRQSLGQGLEFLIYFQGNSAPDKSGLPSDRFSAERTGGSVSTLTIQRTQQEDSAVYLCASSLERVTGIFTEAFFGQGTRLTVV.

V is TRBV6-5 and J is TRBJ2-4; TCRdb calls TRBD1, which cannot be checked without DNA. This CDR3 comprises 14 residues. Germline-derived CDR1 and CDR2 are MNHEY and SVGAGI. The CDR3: CASSRTGGWNIQYF.

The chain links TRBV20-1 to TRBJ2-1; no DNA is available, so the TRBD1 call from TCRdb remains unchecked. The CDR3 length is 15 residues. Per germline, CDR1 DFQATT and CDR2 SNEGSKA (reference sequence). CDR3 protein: CSAFLRDSSYNEQFF.

The CDR3 sequence: CSARDGQGVSTQYF. This chain uses TRBV20-1 with TRBJ2-3; TCRdb designates TRBD1, a call that cannot be tested without DNA. CDR3 length: 14 amino acids. Germline CDR1 and CDR2: DFQATT and SNEGSKA (reference sequence).

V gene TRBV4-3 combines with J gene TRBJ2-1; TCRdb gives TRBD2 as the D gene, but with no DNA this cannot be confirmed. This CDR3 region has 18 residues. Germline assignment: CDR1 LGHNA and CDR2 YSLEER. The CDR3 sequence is CASSYNPVSGGLRDEQFF.

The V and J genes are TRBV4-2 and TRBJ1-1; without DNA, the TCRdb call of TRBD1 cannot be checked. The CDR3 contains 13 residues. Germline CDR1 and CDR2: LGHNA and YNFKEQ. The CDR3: CASRAVGQAQAFF.

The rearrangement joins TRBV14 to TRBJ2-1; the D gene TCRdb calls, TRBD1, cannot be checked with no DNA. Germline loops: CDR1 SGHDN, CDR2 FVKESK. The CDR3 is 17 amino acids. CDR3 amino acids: CASSTHPSRTGHNEQFF.

CDR3 sequence reads: CSAPAGEPQEQYF. The J gene is TRBJ2-7, the V gene TRBV20-1; the TCRdb D gene call, TRBD2, has no DNA to confirm it. Germline V CDR1 and CDR2: DFQATT, SNEGSKA (reference sequence). This CDR3 comprises 13 residues.

The CDR3 protein is CASSFPSRNTPLHF. This chain joins TRBV13 and TRBJ1-6. There are 14 residues in the CDR3. CDR1 is PRHDT, CDR2 FYEKMQ, per germline (reference sequence).

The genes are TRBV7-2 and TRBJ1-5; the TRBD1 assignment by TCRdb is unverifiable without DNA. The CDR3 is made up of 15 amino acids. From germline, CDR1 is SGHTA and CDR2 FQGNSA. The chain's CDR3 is CASSATGGGNQPQHF.

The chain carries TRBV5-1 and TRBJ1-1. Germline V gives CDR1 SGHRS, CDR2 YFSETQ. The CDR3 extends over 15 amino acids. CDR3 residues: CASSRGGEADTEAFF.

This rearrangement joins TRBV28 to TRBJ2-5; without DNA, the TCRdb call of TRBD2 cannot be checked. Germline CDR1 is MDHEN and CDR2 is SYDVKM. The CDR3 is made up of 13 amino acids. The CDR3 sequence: CASSFSEGETQYF.

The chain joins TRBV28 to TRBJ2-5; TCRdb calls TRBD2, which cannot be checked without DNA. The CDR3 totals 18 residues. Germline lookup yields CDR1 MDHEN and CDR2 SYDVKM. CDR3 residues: CASSLYGTSGTPVETQYF.

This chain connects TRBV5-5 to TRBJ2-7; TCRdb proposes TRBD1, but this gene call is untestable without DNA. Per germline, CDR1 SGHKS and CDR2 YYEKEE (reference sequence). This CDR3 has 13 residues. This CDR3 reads CASTRTGPYEQYF.

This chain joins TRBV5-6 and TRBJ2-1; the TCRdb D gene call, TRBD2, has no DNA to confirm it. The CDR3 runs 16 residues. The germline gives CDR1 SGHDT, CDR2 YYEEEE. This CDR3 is CASSFQRGVYVDEQFF.

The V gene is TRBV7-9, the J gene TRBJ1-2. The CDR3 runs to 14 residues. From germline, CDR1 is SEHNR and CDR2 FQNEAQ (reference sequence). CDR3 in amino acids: CASSLGITNYGYTF.

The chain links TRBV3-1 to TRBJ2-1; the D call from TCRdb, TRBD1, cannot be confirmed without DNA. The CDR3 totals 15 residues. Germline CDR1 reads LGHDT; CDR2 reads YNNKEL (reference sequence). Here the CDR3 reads CASSQPGGGTHEQFF.

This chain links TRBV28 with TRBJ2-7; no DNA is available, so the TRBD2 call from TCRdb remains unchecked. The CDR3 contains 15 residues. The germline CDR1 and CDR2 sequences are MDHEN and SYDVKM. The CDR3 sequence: CASSPQADSSYEQYF.

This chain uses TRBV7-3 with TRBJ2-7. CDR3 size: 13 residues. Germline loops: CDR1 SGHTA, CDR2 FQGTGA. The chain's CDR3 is CASSLGGNYEQYF.

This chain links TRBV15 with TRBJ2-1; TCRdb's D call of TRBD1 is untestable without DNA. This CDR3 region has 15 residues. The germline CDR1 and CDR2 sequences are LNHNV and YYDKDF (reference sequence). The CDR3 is CATSRDRGKMNEQFF.

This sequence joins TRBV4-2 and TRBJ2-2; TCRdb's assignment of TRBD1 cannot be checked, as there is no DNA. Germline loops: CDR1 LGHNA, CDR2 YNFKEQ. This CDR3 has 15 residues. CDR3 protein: CASRFEDRNTGELFF.

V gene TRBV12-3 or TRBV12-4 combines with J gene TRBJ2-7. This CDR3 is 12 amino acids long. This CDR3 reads CASSPPSYEQYF.

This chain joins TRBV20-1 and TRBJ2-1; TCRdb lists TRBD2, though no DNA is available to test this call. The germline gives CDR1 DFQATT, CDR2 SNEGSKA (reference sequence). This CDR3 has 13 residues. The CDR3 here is CSAPREGGNEQFF.

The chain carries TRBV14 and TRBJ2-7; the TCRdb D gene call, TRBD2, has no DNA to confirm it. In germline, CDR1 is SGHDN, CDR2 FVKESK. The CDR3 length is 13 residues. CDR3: CASSEMGHYEQYF.

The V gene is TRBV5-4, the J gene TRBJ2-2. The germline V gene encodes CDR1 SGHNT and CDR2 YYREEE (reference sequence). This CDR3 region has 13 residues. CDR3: CASSGDYTGELFF.

CDR3 sequence reads: CASSLNTPRSLGYEQYF. This chain connects TRBV7-9 to TRBJ2-7; TCRdb designates TRBD1, a call that cannot be tested without DNA. The CDR3 length is 17 residues. Germline CDR1 SEHNR, CDR2 FQNEAQ (reference sequence).